The subject of this entry is one T cell receptor beta chain. The sample originates from a study of blood T cell repertoires in COVID-19. CDR1 is MNHEY and CDR2 is SMNVEV in the germline V gene (reference sequence). Trimming removed 3 bases at V and 7 bases at J, with 13 bases between. The CDR3 runs 14 residues. The repertoire was sequenced with immunoSEQ multiplex PCR; TCRdb's copy has only in-frame clones and lacks some. The sample records roughly 120,000 clones, less than 85% being singletons. This TCR was recovered from a woman aged 60-70 years with acute or convalescent COVID-19. The rearrangement uses TRBV27 and TRBJ1-5; no firm D call. Sequencing was done on a sample of peripheral blood. The CDR3 bases are TGTGCCAGCAGTTTGCCAAGGGAGAGACAGCCCCAGCATTTT. It codes for CASSLPRERQPQHF.